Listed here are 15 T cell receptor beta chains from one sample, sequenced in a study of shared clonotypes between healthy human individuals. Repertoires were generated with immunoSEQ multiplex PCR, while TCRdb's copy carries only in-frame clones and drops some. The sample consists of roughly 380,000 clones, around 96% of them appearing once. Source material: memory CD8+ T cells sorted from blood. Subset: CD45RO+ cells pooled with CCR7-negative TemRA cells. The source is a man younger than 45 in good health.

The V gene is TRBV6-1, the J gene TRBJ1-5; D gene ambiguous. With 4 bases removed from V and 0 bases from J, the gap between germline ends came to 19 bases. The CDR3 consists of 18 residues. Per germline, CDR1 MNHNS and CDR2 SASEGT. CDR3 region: CASSVSDLGSYSNQPQHF. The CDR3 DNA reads TGTGCCAGCAGTGTTTCCGACCTGGGCAGTTATAGCAATCAGCCCCAGCATTTT.

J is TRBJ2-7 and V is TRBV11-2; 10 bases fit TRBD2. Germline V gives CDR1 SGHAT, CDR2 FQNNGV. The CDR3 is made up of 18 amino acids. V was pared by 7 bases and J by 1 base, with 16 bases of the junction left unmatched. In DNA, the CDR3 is TGTGCCAGCAATTACGCTGGCCTAGCGGGAGAAAGGTCCTACGAGCAGTACTTC. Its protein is CASNYAGLAGERSYEQYF.

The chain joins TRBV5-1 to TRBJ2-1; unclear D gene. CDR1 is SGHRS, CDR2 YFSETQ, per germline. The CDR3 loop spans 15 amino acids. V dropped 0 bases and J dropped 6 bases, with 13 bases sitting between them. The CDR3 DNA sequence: TGCGCCAGCAGCTTGGACATCGGGTTAGCCAATGAGCAGTTCTTC. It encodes CASSLDIGLANEQFF.

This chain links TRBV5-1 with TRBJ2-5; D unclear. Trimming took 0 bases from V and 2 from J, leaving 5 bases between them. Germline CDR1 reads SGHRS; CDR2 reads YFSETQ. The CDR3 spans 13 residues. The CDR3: CASSLERQETQYF. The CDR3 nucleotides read TGCGCCAGCAGCTTGGAACGGCAAGAGACCCAGTACTTC.

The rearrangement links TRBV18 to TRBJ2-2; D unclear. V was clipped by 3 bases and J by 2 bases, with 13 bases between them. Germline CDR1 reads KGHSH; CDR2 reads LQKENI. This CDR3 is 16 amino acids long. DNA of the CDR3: TGTGCCAGCTCACCGGTTAACAACCTTAACACCGGGGAGCTGTTTTTT. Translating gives CASSPVNNLNTGELFF.

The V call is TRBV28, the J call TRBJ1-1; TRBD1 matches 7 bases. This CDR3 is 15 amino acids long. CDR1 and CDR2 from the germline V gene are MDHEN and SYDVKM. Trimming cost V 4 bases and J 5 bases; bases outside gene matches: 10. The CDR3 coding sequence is TGTGCCAGCAGTTCCCCGACAGGGTGGGGGACTGAAGCTTTCTTT. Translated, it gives CASSSPTGWGTEAFF.

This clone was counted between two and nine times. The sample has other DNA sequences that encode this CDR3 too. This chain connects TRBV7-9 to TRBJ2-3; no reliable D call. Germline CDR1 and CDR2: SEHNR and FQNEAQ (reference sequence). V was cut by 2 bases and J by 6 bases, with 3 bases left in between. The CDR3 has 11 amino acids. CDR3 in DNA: TGTGCCAGCAGCTTATCGGATACGCAGTATTTT. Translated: CASSLSDTQYF.

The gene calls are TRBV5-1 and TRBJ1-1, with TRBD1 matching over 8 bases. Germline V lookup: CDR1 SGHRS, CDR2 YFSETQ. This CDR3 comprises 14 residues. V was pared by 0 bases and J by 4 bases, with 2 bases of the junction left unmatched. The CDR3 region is CASSLGTGGTEAFF. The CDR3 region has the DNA TGCGCCAGCAGCTTGGGTACAGGGGGCACTGAAGCTTTCTTT.

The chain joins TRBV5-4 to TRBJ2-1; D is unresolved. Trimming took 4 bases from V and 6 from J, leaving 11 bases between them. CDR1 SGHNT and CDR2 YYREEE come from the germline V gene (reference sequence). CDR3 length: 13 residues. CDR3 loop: CASSLPSRNEQFF. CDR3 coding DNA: TGTGCCAGCAGCCTCCCCTCTCGCAATGAGCAGTTCTTC.

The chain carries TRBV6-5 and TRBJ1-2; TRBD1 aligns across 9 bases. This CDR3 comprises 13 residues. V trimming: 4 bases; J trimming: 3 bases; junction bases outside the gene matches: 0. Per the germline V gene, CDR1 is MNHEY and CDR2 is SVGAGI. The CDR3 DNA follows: TGTGCCAGCAGTTGGACAGGGGACTATGGCTACACCTTC. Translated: CASSWTGDYGYTF.

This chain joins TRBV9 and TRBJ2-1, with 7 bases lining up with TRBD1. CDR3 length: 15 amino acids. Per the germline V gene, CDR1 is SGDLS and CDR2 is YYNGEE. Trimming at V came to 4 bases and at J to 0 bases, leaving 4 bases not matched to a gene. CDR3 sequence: CASSLGQSSYNEQFF. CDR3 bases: TGTGCCAGCAGCCTGGGACAGAGCTCCTACAATGAGCAGTTCTTC.

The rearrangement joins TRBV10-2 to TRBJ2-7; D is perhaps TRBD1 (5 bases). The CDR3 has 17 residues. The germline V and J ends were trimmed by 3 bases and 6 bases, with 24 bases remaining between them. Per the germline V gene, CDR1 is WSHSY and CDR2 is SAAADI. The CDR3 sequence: CASSDLLIRAGQSEQYF. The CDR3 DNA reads TGCGCCAGCAGTGATTTGTTGATACGGGCAGGGCAGTCCGAGCAGTACTTC.

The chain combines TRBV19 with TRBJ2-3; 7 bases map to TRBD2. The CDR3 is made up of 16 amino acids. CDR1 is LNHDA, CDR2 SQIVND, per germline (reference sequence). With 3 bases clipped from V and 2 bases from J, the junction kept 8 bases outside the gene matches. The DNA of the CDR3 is TGTGCCAGTAGTATCCTCCGTAGCGGGTTCACAGATACGCAGTATTTT. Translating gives CASSILRSGFTDTQYF.

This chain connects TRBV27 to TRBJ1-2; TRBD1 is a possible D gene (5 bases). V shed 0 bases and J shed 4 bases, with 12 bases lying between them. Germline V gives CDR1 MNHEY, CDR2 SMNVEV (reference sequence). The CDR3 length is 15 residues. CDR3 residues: CASSLSGRASYGYTF. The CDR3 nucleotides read TGTGCCAGCAGTTTATCAGGCAGGGCATCCTATGGCTACACCTTC.

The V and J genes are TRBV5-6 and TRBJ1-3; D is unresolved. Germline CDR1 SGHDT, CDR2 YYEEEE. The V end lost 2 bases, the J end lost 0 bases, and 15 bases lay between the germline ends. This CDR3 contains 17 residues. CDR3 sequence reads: CASSFFLDVGSGNTIYF. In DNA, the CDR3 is TGTGCCAGCAGCTTCTTCCTGGACGTCGGCTCTGGAAACACCATATATTTT. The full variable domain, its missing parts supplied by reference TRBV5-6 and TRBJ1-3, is DAGVTQSPTHLIKTRGQQVTLRCSPKSGHDTVSWYQQALGQGPQFIFQYYEEEERQRGNFPDRFSGHQFPNYSSELNVNALLLGDSALYLCASSFFLDVGSGNTIYFGEGSWLTVV.